This TCR beta chain was sequenced for a study of T cell responses to AZD1222 COVID-19 vaccine. TCRdb's table, derived via immunoSEQ multiplex PCR, lists solely in-frame clones and lacks some. The repertoire has about 92,000 clones, roughly 93% of them found once; the top ten carry 22%. This CDR3 contains 14 residues. V lost 4 bases, J lost 4 bases, and 13 bases lay in between. In germline, CDR1 is SGHTA, CDR2 FQGNSA. This chain joins TRBV7-2 and TRBJ1-1; a possible D gene is TRBD1 (6 bases). The source of this sequence is an adult in good health. Sequencing used peripheral blood, obtained on day 0 of AZD1222 vaccination. CDR3 amino acids: CASSSQGMSTEAFF. The CDR3 DNA follows: TGTGCCAGCAGCTCCCAGGGGATGAGCACTGAAGCTTTCTTT.